This TCR beta chain was sequenced during a study of cytomegalovirus exposure and HLA in healthy donors. As for the study in general: Early on, a data release was issued that held about 85 million unique TCRs from HLA-typed donors.

In germline, CDR1 is SEHNR, CDR2 FQNEAQ (reference sequence). CDR3 length: 16 amino acids. General observations from the study: An assumption of roughly uniform sequencing depth across donors underlay the presence/absence analyses. Sequencing probably produced one cluster of sequence variants that were highly shared.

As concerns this clone: The antigen remains unidentified. The junction differs from germline at one of its ends, possibly a read error.

In the PCR, 60 Vbeta and 13 Jbeta primers were used. The data were produced by immunoSEQ multiplex PCR, yet TCRdb's version contains in-frame clones alone and is incomplete. Here the sample spans more than 140,000 clones, 70% to 85% being singletons. The rearrangement uses TRBV7-9 and TRBJ1-4, with TRBD1 identical over 8 bases. The sample was PBMCs. The clonotype was recovered from a woman in her 40s in good health and CMV-seronegative. CDR3 region: CSSSDGQGATNEKLFF. CDR3 bases: TGTTCCAGCAGCGACGGACAGGGAGCAACTAATGAAAAACTGTTTTTT.